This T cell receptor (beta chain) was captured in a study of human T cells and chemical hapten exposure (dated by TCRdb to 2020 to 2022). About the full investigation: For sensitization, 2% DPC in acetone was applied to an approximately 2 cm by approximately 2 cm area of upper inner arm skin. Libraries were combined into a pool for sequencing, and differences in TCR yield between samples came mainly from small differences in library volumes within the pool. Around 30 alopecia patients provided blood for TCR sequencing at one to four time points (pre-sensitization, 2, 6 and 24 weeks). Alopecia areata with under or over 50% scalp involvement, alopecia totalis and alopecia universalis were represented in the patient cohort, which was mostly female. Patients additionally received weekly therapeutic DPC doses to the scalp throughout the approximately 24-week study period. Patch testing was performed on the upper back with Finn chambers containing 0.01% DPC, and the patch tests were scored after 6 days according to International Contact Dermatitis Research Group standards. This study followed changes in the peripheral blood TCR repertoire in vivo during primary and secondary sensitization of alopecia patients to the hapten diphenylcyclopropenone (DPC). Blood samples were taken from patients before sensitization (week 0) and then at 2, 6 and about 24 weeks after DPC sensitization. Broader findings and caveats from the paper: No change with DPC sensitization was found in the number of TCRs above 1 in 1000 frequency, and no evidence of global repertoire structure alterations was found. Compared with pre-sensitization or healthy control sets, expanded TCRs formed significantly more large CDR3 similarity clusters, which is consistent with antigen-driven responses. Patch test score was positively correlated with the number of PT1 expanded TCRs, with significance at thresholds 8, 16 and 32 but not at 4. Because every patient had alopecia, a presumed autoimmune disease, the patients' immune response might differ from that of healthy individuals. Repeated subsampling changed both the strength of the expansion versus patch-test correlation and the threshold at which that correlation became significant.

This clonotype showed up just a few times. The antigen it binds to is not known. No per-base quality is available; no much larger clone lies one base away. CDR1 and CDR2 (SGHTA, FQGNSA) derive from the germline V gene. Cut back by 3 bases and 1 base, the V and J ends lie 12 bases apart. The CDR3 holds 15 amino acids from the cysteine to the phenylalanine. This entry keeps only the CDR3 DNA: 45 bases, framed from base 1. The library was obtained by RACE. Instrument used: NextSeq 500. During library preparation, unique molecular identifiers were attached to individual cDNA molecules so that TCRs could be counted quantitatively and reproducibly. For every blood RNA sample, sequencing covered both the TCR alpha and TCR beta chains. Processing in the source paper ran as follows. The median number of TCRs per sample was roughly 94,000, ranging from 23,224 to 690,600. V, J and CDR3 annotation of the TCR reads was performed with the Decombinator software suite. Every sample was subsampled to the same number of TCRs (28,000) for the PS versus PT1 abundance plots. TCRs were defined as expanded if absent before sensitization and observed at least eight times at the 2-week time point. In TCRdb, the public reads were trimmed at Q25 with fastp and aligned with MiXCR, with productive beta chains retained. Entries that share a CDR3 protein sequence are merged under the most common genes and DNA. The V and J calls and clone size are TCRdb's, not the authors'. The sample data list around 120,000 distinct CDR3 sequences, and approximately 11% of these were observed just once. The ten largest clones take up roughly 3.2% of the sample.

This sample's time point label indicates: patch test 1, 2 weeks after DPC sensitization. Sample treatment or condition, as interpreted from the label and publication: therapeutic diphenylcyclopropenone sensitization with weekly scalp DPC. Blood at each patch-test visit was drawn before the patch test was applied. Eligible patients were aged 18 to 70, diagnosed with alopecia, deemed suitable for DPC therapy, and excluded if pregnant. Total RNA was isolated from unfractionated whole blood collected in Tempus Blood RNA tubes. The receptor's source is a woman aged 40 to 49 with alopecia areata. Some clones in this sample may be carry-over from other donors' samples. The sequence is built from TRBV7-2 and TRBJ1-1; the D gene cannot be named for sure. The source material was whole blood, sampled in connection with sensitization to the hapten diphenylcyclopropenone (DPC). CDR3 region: CASSLLAASNTEAFF. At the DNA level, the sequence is TGTGCCAGCAGCTTGTTAGCCGCCTCGAACACTGAAGCTTTCTTT.